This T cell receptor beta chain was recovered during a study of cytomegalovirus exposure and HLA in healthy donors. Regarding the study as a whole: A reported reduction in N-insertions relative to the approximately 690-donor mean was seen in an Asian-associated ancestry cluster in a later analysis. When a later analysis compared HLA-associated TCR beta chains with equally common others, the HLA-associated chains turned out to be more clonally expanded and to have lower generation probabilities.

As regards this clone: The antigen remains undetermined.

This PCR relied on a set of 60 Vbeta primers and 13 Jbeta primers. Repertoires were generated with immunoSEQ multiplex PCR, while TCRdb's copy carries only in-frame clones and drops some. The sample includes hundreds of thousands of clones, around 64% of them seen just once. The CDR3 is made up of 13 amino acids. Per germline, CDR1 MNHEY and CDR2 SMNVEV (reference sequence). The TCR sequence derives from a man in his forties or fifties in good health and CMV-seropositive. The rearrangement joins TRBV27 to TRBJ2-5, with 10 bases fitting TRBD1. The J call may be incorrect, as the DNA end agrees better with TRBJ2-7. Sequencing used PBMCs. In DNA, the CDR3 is TGTGCCAGCGGGGACAGGGGTCCCTACGAGCAGTACTTC. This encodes CASGDRGPYEQYF.